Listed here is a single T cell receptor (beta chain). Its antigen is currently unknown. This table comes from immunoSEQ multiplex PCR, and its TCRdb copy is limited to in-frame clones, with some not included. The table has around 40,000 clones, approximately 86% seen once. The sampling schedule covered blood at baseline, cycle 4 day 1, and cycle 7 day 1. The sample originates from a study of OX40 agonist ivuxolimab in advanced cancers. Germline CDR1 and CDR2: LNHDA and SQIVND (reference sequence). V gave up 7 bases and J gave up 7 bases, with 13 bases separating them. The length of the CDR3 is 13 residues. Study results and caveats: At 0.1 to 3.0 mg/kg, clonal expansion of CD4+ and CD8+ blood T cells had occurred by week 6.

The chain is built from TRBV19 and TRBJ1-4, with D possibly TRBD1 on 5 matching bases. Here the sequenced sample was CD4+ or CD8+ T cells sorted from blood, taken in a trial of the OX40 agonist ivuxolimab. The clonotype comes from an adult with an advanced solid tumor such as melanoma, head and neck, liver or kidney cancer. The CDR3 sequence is CASTDSQGEKLFF. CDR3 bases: TGTGCCAGTACAGACAGCCAGGGTGAAAAACTGTTTTTT.